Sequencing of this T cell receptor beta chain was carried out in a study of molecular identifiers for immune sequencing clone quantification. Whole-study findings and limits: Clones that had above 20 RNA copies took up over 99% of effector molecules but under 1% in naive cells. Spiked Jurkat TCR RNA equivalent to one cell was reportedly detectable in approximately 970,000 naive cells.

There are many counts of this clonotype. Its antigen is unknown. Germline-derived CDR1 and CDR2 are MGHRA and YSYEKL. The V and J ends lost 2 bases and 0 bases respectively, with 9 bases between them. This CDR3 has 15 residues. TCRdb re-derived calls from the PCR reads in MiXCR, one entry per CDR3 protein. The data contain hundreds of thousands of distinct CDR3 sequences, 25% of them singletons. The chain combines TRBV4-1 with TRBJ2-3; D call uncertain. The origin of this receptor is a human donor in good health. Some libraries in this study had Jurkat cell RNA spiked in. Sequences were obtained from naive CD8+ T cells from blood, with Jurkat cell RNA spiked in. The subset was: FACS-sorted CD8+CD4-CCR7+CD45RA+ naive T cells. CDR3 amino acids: CASSQQPGSTDTQYF. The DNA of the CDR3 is TGCGCCAGCAGCCAACAACCAGGTAGCACAGATACGCAGTATTTT.